The clone carrying this T cell receptor beta chain was seen repeatedly, ten times or more. Its specificity is unknown. TCRdb recomputed clones from the PCR reads via MiXCR. The table shows approximately 29,000 clones, with approximately 16% occurring only once. This sample is drawn from a study of metastatic and nonmetastatic thyroid tumors. Whole-study context: Peripheral blood and tumor or nodule samples from malignant and benign thyroid patients were compared. Study findings and constraints: For both blood and tumor, malignant thyroid tumors reportedly showed significantly higher TCR beta diversity than benign nodules did.

Ahead of thyroid surgery, no patient had received treatment of any kind. This clonotype was sampled from a female donor with papillary thyroid cancer or a benign thyroid nodule (not recorded which). Some clones in this sample may be carry-over from other donors' samples. The specimen was blood.

CDR3 in amino acids: CASSYRGENQPQHF. CDR3 nucleotide sequence: TGTGCCAGCAGTTACAGGGGGGAGAATCAGCCCCAGCATTTT. V gene TRBV6-5 combines with J gene TRBJ1-5; D is possibly TRBD1 (6 bases). Trimming shortened V by 2 bases and J by 4 bases, and 9 bases separated the two germline ends. Germline V gene sequence: CDR1 MNHEY, CDR2 SVGAGI. This CDR3 is 14 amino acids long.